The T cell receptor beta chain described here comes from a study of T cell repertoires in ileal Crohn's disease. Across the study: At surgery, about 36% of patients smoked, with median disease duration 7.9 years.

A remark on this clone: Its target is not known.

Time point described: neoterminal ileum biopsy at postoperative endoscopy, about 6 months after surgery. The CDR3 has 18 amino acids. Germline CDR1 is MNHEY and CDR2 is SMNVEV (reference sequence). V dropped 6 bases and J dropped 0 bases, with 20 bases sitting between them. Whole-study results and caveats: Mucosal expansions were suggested to be mainly CD8 T cells. Within the first postoperative year, endoscopy came at median about 7.3 months. Compared with non-smokers, active smokers at surgery showed more clonal expansions.

Here immunoSEQ multiplex PCR was the method, and the copy in TCRdb shows in-frame clones only, minus some. The table lists more than 60,000 clones, 85% to 90% of them singletons, with roughly 1.9% in the top ten. The TCR sequence derives from an adult with Crohn's disease. The genes are TRBV27 and TRBJ1-4, with D possibly matching TRBD1 (5 bases). The sequencing sample was made of ileal tissue. In DNA, the CDR3 is TGTGCCAGCAGAAGAAAGGGTATGGGGCTTGCAACTAATGAAAAACTGTTTTTT. Its protein is CASRRKGMGLATNEKLFF.